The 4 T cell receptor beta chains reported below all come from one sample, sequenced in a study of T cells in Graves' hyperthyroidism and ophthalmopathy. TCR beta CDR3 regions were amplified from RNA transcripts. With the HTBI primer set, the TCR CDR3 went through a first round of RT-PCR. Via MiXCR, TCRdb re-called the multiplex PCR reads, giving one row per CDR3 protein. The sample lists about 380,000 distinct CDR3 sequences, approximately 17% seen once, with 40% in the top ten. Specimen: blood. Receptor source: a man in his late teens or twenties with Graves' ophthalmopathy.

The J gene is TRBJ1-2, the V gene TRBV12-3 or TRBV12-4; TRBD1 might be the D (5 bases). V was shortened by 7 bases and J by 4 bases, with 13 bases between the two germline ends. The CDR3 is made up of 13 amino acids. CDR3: CASTLQEFYGYTF. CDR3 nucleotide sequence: TGTGCCAGCACCCTACAGGAGTTCTATGGCTACACCTTC.

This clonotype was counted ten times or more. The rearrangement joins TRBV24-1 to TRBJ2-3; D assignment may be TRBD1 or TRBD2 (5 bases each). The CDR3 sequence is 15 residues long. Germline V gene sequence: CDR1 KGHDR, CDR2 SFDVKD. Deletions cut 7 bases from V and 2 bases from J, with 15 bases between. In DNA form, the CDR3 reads TGTGCCACCAGGGCTGGGGGTCCTGACACAGATACGCAGTATTTT. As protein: CATRAGGPDTDTQYF.

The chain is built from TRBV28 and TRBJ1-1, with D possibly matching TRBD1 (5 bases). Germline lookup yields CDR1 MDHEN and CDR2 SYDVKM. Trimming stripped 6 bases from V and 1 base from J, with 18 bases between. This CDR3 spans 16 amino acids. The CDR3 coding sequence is TGTGCCAGCAGCAATGGAGGGGCCGCGCCGAACACTGAAGCTTTCTTT. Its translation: CASSNGGAAPNTEAFF.

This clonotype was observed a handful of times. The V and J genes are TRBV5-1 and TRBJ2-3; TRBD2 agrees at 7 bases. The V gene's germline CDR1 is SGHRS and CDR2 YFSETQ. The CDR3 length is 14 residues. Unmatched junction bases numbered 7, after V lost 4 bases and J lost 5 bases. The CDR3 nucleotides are TGCGCCAGCAGCCAGACTAGCTCAGGAGATACGCAGTATTTT. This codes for CASSQTSSGDTQYF.